Included here is one T cell receptor beta chain sequence, with context. Its antigen is still unknown. The data derive from a study of blood T cells in healthy people across ages. Study observations and caveats: Nothing was known about donor CMV status, and this possibly confounded expanded clonotype changes.

Next came a second PCR, run for 7 to 11 cycles, which used a sample-barcoded 5' primer along with a J-beta primer mix. TCRdb used MiXCR to reprocess the 5' RACE reads, holding one entry per CDR3 protein. The table has 1.5 million to 2 million distinct CDR3 sequences, around half seen once. Healthy Caucasian individuals from Russia aged 6 to 90 served as donors. Trimming cost V 4 bases and J 7 bases; bases outside gene matches: 9. This CDR3 region has 14 residues. In germline, CDR1 is SGHRS, CDR2 YFSETQ. The chain combines TRBV5-1 with TRBJ2-3; 7 bases are a match to TRBD1. This clonotype was sampled from a woman in her forties in good health. The sample consisted of blood. CDR3 bases: TGCGCCAGCAGCGACAGGGCCCTTTCATATACGCAGTATTTT. Translated: CASSDRALSYTQYF.